This T cell receptor beta chain was profiled in a study of prognosis after radiotherapy for stage I lung cancer. The overall study: Patients with newly diagnosed primary stage I lung tumors numbered more than 13, with five others having oligometastatic NSCLC after surgical resection of the primary tumor. Histology showed adenocarcinoma in some twelve patients versus squamous cell carcinoma in more than 5. Nobody among the patients got concurrent therapy with stereotactic body radiotherapy.

After removal of 6 bases from V and 4 bases from J, the junction contained 3 bases not matched to a gene. Germline CDR1 reads SEHNR; CDR2 reads FQNEAQ (reference sequence). The CDR3 length is 13 residues. The sample holds many counts of this clonotype. What it binds is not known. Amplification of TCR beta CDR3 from genomic DNA used two-round multiplex PCR. During first-round PCR, primers specific to each TRBV and TRBJ gene were used. Each CDR3 protein gets one entry after TCRdb re-called the multiplex PCR reads with MiXCR. The sample lists about 26,000 distinct CDR3 sequences; about 32% were seen once. Findings and limits, study-wide: Tumor specificity of expanded TCR clones went undetermined.

The sequencing here drew on PBMCs, taken before or after stereotactic body radiation therapy (not recorded which). V and J are TRBV7-9 and TRBJ2-7; TRBD1 matches at 10 bases. The receptor was derived from a donor aged 50 or older with non-small cell lung cancer. The CDR3 DNA reads as TGTGCCAGCAGTGACAGGGGGCCTTACGAGCAGTACTTC. Its translation: CASSDRGPYEQYF.